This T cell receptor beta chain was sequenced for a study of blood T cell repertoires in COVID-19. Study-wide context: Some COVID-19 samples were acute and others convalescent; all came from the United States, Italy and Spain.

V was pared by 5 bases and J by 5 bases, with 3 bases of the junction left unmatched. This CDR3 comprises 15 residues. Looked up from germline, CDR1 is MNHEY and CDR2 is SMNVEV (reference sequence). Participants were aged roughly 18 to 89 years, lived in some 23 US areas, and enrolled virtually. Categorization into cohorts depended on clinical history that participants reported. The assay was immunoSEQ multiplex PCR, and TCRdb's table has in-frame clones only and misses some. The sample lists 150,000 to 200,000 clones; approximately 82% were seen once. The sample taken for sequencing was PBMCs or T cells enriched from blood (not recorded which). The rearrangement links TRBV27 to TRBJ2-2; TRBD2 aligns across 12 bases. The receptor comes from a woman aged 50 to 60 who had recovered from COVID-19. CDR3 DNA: TGTGCCAGCAGTCCCGGGACTAGCGGGACCGGGGAGCTGTTTTTT. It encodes CASSPGTSGTGELFF.